A single T cell receptor beta chain is shown here with its context. Antigen specificity is unknown. The data derive from a study of Ad26.COV2.S vaccination and SARS-CoV-2 variants. Study outcomes and limitations: Spike-specific CD8+ and CD4+ T cell responses reportedly showed substantial breadth after vaccination.

As to treatment: 19 received Ad26.COV2.S at low or high dose, single or two shots; about five received placebo; per-sample allocation not given. Day 63 after the first vaccine or placebo injection was the time point for sampling. The CDR3 length is 15 residues. In germline, CDR1 is SGHRS, CDR2 YFSETQ. The junction had 5 bases not matched to a gene; V was cut back by 4 bases and J by 0 bases. Sequenced by immunoSEQ multiplex PCR; TCRdb stores in-frame clones only, minus some. This table holds 350,000 to 400,000 clones, about 88% found once. This specimen consisted of peripheral blood, obtained in a trial of Ad26.COV2.S vaccine versus placebo. The receptor was derived from a person between 18 and 60 years old who received the Ad26.COV2.S COVID-19 vaccine or a placebo. The rearrangement uses TRBV5-1 and TRBJ1-1; 8 bases agree with TRBD1. The CDR3 here is CASSGGDRMNTEAFF. The CDR3 DNA reads TGCGCCAGCAGCGGGGGGGACAGGATGAACACTGAAGCTTTCTTT.